This T cell receptor (beta chain) was captured in a study of CD8 T cells in Susac syndrome. Roughly 0.45 to 1 ug RNA was reverse transcribed with random hexamers. TCRdb analysed the immunoSEQ multiplex PCR reads with MiXCR anew, one entry per CDR3 protein. The table has under 200,000 distinct CDR3 sequences, about 95% seen once; the top ten hold 0.11% to 0.15%. Sequencing used CD4+ T cells from PBMCs. The receptor was isolated from a human donor in good health.

CDR3 nucleotides: TGTGCCAGTGGGGTACAGGGGATGTACTATGGCTACACCTTC. This encodes CASGVQGMYYGYTF. The chain employs TRBV19 and TRBJ1-2; 7 bases line up with TRBD1. J was trimmed by 3 bases and V by 8 bases; bases with no gene match: 9. The CDR3 has 14 residues. Germline CDR1 LNHDA, CDR2 SQIVND (reference sequence).